This TCR beta chain was sequenced in a study of blood T cell repertoires in COVID-19. Study at large: Acute and convalescent COVID-19 specimens originated in the United States, Italy and Spain.

Only in-frame clones appear in the TCRdb table, and some are missing; sequencing was by immunoSEQ multiplex PCR. The repertoire holds fewer than 60,000 clones, 81% seen once, with about 31% in the top ten. The sample comprised peripheral blood. The origin of this receptor is a man aged 55 to 70 with COVID-19, enrolled during active disease.

This CDR3 is CASSYVGPNTGELFF. In nucleotides, the CDR3 is TGCGCCAGCAGTTATGTGGGGCCGAACACCGGGGAGCTGTTTTTT. The J gene is TRBJ2-2, the V gene TRBV5-1; D may be TRBD1 (5 bases). The CDR3 is 15 amino acids. V was shortened by 5 bases and J by 0 bases, with 11 bases between the two germline ends. Germline values: CDR1 SGHRS, CDR2 YFSETQ.